This entry concerns a single TCR beta chain. What it recognizes is unknown. These data come from a study of CD8 T cells in ankylosing spondylitis. TCRdb called the 5' RACE reads again in MiXCR, with one record for every CDR3 protein. The data show a few hundred thousand distinct CDR3 sequences, 15% to 20% seen once. Study-wide results and limits: A TCR beta motif of about 8 highly homologous variants seemed to mark ankylosing spondylitis blood.

The CDR3 runs 14 residues. Trimming stripped 6 bases from V and 0 bases from J, with 9 bases between. Germline V gives CDR1 SNHLY, CDR2 FYNNEI. This chain joins TRBV2 and TRBJ2-1; maybe TRBD2 (5 bases). The clonotype was recovered from a male donor with ankylosing spondylitis. Sequenced material: blood, either unsorted or a sorted T cell fraction (not recorded which). In nucleotides, the CDR3 is TGTGCCAGCAGCTCGAGCGGCTCCTACAATGAGCAGTTCTTC. Residues: CASSSSGSYNEQFF.